These T cell receptor beta chains were read from a single sample in a study of T-cell memory formation after mild COVID-19. In TCRdb, the 5' RACE reads were re-called with MiXCR into one record per CDR3 protein. The sample carries 400,000 or so distinct CDR3 sequences, around 18% recorded once. The sample consisted of PBMCs or a T cell subset sorted from them (not recorded which). These receptors were taken from an adult woman who had mild COVID-19 (a few samples of this study predate the infection). Cell type and time point are not known. Both conserved end residues are trimmed from each CDR3. Clone size is not always given. Where it is, it says once, few, many or a class for expanded clones.

j_gene,abundance,v_gene,CDR3aa
TRBJ1-3,few,TRBV5-1,ASSLVLTDSGNTIY
TRBJ2-7,NA,TRBV19,ASSTSGGRFEQY
TRBJ2-1,few,TRBV5-1,ASSLAETGTSEQF
TRBJ1-2,many,TRBV12-3/TRBV12-4,ASSRFDSMRNYGYT
TRBJ1-1,NA,TRBV4-1,ASSPTGALTLNTEAF
TRBJ2-7,few,TRBV3-1,ASSSSPGTGGDQQY
TRBJ2-7,NA,TRBV12-3/TRBV12-4,ASNLQGGGYEQY
TRBJ2-7,NA,TRBV20-1,SASRPGLAHEQY
TRBJ1-2,NA,TRBV5-6,ASSLGQWNYGYT
TRBJ2-1,NA,TRBV18,ASSPATGGGVRGEQF
TRBJ2-5,NA,TRBV20-1,SASRATGLESETQY
TRBJ2-1,few,TRBV21-1,ASSTPPAHSGSSYNEQF
TRBJ2-7,NA,TRBV7-9,ASRSLGGGEQY
TRBJ2-1,few,TRBV7-9,ASSPGSGEQF
TRBJ2-7,few,TRBV3-1,ASSHPGQAAYEQY
TRBJ2-2,NA,TRBV6-1,ASSDGPGTGELF
TRBJ2-5,few,TRBV14,ASSLRLGRQETQY
TRBJ2-7,NA,TRBV20-1,SATKVDEQY
TRBJ2-6,NA,TRBV6-5,ASSRPTVTSGANVLT
TRBJ2-3,NA,TRBV5-6,ASSPTTPGQQY
TRBJ2-3,NA,TRBV7-3,ASSDYRGTPADTQY
TRBJ2-1,NA,TRBV5-1,ASSSELTPRYNEQF
TRBJ2-1,NA,TRBV5-1,ASSYRGDSYNEQF
TRBJ1-2,NA,TRBV9,ASSVSTGIYGYT
TRBJ1-1,NA,TRBV5-1,ASSLVRTGTVTTEAF
TRBJ2-7,NA,TRBV5-1,ASSLGETAGGAPSEQY
TRBJ2-1,many,TRBV12-3/TRBV12-4,ASSRNTGTYNEQF
TRBJ1-2,few,TRBV5-6,ASRRQLAYGYT
TRBJ1-5,NA,TRBV6-6,ASSFGRGQGSENQPQH
TRBJ2-3,few,TRBV15,ATSFSKEGLAGGADTQY
TRBJ2-7,NA,TRBV18,ASSGGQGNEQY
TRBJ2-1,NA,TRBV7-2,ASSSTSGGLNEQF
TRBJ1-1,few,TRBV2,ASTEPRSTGRSTEAF
TRBJ1-2,NA,TRBV27,ASSFGTGGWYGYT
TRBJ1-5,NA,TRBV7-3,ASSASGQGTQPQH